The rows below give T cell receptor beta chains drawn from one sample of a study of regulatory T cells in long-lasting Graves disease. TCRdb fed the multiplex PCR reads into MiXCR, producing one record per CDR3 protein. The sample contains hundreds of thousands of distinct CDR3 sequences, more than 20% of which appear only once. The input for sequencing was peripheral blood mononuclear cells (PBMCs), taken when the disease was refractory, from a patient treated with antithyroid drugs. These receptors were collected from a female donor with Graves disease. Both conserved end residues are part of each CDR3. A D gene is named only where the DNA matches it firmly. Rows may omit the clone size; those that give it use once, few, many or a size class.

CDR3nt | CDR3aa | v_gene | d_gene | abundance | j_gene
TGCGCCAGCATCATAGGTACTGAAGCTTTCTTT | CASIIGTEAFF | TRBV5-1 | . | many | TRBJ1-1
TGCAGTGCACTAGCGGGAACCTCTTACGAGCAGTACTTC | CSALAGTSYEQYF | TRBV20-1 | TRBD2 | . | TRBJ2-7
TGTGCCAGCAGTTTATCCCGGATCCGAATCCAGCCCCAGCATTTT | CASSLSRIRIQPQHF | TRBV28 | . | many | TRBJ1-5
TGTGCCACCTCACCCGGAGACTCCTACGAGCAGTACTTC | CATSPGDSYEQYF | TRBV28 | . | few | TRBJ2-7
TGTGCCAGCAGCCACGGGGGGACAAGCCGCACCGGGGAGCTGTTTTTT | CASSHGGTSRTGELFF | TRBV11-2 | . | few | TRBJ2-2
TGCAGTGTCCCGACTAGCGGGTCCTACGAGCAGTACTTC | CSVPTSGSYEQYF | TRBV20-1 | TRBD2 | many | TRBJ2-7
TGTGCCAGCAGTAGGTGGCCCCGGAACGGGGAGCTGTTTTTT | CASSRWPRNGELFF | TRBV12-3/TRBV12-4 | . | many | TRBJ2-2
TGTGCCAGCAGTACAGGGGGCCCCCTCTATGGCTACACCTTC | CASSTGGPLYGYTF | TRBV28 | TRBD1 | many | TRBJ1-2
TGTGCCAGTAGTATTTTTATCGGGGTACTGAACACTGAAGCTTTCTTT | CASSIFIGVLNTEAFF | TRBV19 | . | . | TRBJ1-1
TGTGCCAGCAGCTTCGCGGCCCGGGGGCCTCAGCCCCAGCATTTT | CASSFAARGPQPQHF | TRBV5-6 | . | . | TRBJ1-5
TGTGCCAGCATCGGACAGGGGGCAGATACGCAGTATTTT | CASIGQGADTQYF | TRBV2 | TRBD1 | . | TRBJ2-3
TGTGCCTGGAGTCCACAGGGGGCGCGGAACACCGGGGAGCTGTTTTTT | CAWSPQGARNTGELFF | TRBV30 | TRBD1 | few | TRBJ2-2
TGCAGCGTTTATACTAGCGGGAGTTTGAGCTCCTACAATGAGCAGTTCTTC | CSVYTSGSLSSYNEQFF | TRBV29-1 | TRBD2 | few | TRBJ2-1
TGTGCCAGCAGCTTCCACGGGAGCGTCAACGAGCAGTACTTC | CASSFHGSVNEQYF | TRBV7-8 | . | many | TRBJ2-7
TGTGCCAGCAGAACCGGACAGGGAGTGAACACTGAAGCTTTCTTT | CASRTGQGVNTEAFF | TRBV2 | TRBD1 | many | TRBJ1-1
TGTGCCAGCAGCCCTAGACTGTTAACGAACACTGAAGCTTTCTTT | CASSPRLLTNTEAFF | TRBV14 | . | . | TRBJ1-1
TGTGCCATCAGTGTAGGGGGGGGCAATCAGCCCCAGCATTTT | CAISVGGGNQPQHF | TRBV10-3 | . | many | TRBJ1-5
TGCGCCAGCAGCAAAAGACTAGCGGGATTTTTCTACGAGCAGTACTTC | CASSKRLAGFFYEQYF | TRBV5-1 | TRBD2 | few | TRBJ2-7
TGTGCCAGCAGCTGGGACACCTACACCGGGGAGCTGTTTTTT | CASSWDTYTGELFF | TRBV5-4 | . | . | TRBJ2-2
TGCGCCAGCAGCACAGCTAACTTCTACAATGAGCAGTTCTTC | CASSTANFYNEQFF | TRBV5-1 | . | . | TRBJ2-1
TGTGCCAGCAGTGAAGGGCTGAGGGAAGCTTTCTTT | CASSEGLREAFF | TRBV6-1 | . | many | TRBJ1-1
TGTGCCAGCAGCTCGACAGGGACGCTGACCGGGGAGCTGTTTTTT | CASSSTGTLTGELFF | TRBV6-1 | TRBD1 | many | TRBJ2-2
TGCGCCAGCAGCCAAGATATAGTGGGCTCCTACGAGCAGTACTTC | CASSQDIVGSYEQYF | TRBV4-1 | . | few | TRBJ2-7
TGTGCCAGCAGCGTAGAGCCAGAAGCGGGAGTCGGGGAGACCCAGTACTTC | CASSVEPEAGVGETQYF | TRBV9 | TRBD2 | . | TRBJ2-5
TGTGCCAGCACCTGGGGGGGAGGAGGGGAGCAGTACTTC | CASTWGGGGEQYF | TRBV2 | TRBD2 | many | TRBJ2-7
TGTGCCAGCAGTTTTAGGGACAGGCTCAGGGAGACCCAGTACTTC | CASSFRDRLRETQYF | TRBV12-3/TRBV12-4 | TRBD1 | many | TRBJ2-5
TGTGCCAGCAGTGAAGAGGGAATAGGAAACACTGAAGCTTTCTTT | CASSEEGIGNTEAFF | TRBV11-2 | . | few | TRBJ1-1
TGCGCCAGCAGCCTATTCCAGGGGGGAGAGGAAAAACTGTTTTTT | CASSLFQGGEEKLFF | TRBV4-1 | TRBD1 | few | TRBJ1-4
TGTGCCAGCAGCCGCCGGACAGGGGGAGGCGAGACCCAGTACTTC | CASSRRTGGGETQYF | TRBV7-9 | TRBD1 | . | TRBJ2-5
TGTGCCAGCACTCCCCTAGGAAAGGGAAGAACCGGGGAGCTGTTTTTT | CASTPLGKGRTGELFF | TRBV27 | . | many | TRBJ2-2
TGTGCCAGCAGCCATAATAGCGCCAATGAGCAGTTCTTC | CASSHNSANEQFF | TRBV14 | . | few | TRBJ2-1
TGTGCCAGCAGTTCCTTGTGGGACAAAGCCAAAAACATTCAGTACTTC | CASSSLWDKAKNIQYF | TRBV28 | . | many | TRBJ2-4
TGCGCCAGCAGCCAACTCACAACCAGGAACATTCAGTACTTC | CASSQLTTRNIQYF | TRBV4-1 | . | . | TRBJ2-4
TGTGCCAGCAGCCCTTTCCACGAGCAGTACTTC | CASSPFHEQYF | TRBV28 | . | many | TRBJ2-7
TGTGCCAGCAGCAGAGGGGGGTTGGTCATGCCCCAGCATTTT | CASSRGGLVMPQHF | TRBV2 | . | many | TRBJ1-5
TGCAGCGTTTCTTCGGAGACCCAGTACTTC | CSVSSETQYF | TRBV29-1 | . | . | TRBJ2-5
TGTGCCAGCAGTGACGCGTGGGGCGGGTGGTCGTCTGATGAAAAACTGTTTTTT | CASSDAWGGWSSDEKLFF | TRBV6-1 | . | many | TRBJ1-4
TGTGCCAGTGGACAGGGGGGCACTGAAGCTTTCTTT | CASGQGGTEAFF | TRBV6-2/TRBV6-3 | TRBD1 | many | TRBJ1-1
TGTGCCACCAGCAGAGTAGATAGAAGGCCCCAGCATTTT | CATSRVDRRPQHF | TRBV15 | . | many | TRBJ1-5
TGCAGTGCTAGAGATGCCCCCGGGGGGGGAAATGGCTACACCTTC | CSARDAPGGGNGYTF | TRBV20-1 | . | many | TRBJ1-2
TGTGCCAGCAATGAAGGGCGAAATAGCAATCAGCCCCAGCATTTT | CASNEGRNSNQPQHF | TRBV2 | . | many | TRBJ1-5
TGTGCCAACAGTTACTTTACCCGGGAGAGCCATGGCTACACCTTC | CANSYFTRESHGYTF | TRBV6-9 | . | . | TRBJ1-2
TGCGCCAGCAGCCAAGATCGAGGCTACGAGCAGTACTTC | CASSQDRGYEQYF | TRBV4-1 | . | few | TRBJ2-7
TGTGCCAGCAGTGAAGCGCTTGGAGATCAGCCCCAGCATTTT | CASSEALGDQPQHF | TRBV2 | . | many | TRBJ1-5